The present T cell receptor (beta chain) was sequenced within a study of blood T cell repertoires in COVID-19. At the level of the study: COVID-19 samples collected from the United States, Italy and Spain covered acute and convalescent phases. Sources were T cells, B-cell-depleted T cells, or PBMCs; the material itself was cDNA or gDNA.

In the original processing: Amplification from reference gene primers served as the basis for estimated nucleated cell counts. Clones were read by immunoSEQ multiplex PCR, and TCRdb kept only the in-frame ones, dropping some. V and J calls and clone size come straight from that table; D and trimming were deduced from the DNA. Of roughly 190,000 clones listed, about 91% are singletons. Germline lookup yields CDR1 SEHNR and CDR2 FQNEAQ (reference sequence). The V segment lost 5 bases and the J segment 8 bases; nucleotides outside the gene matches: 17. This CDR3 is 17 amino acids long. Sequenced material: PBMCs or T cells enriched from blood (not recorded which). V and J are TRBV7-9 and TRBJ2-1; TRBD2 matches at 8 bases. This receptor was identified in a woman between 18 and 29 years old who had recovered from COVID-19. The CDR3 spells CASSRLPSGGNRDEQFF. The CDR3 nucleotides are TGTGCCAGCAGCCGCTTACCCTCGGGAGGGAATCGCGATGAGCAGTTCTTC.